This T cell receptor (beta chain) was obtained from a study of cytomegalovirus exposure and HLA in healthy donors. Vbeta (60) and Jbeta (13) primers were used in the PCR. Data came from immunoSEQ multiplex PCR; TCRdb stores just in-frame clones and leaves some out. The sample includes around 99,000 clones, roughly four fifths seen only once; the top ten take approximately 2.4%. Regarding the study as a whole: Several of the most significant clusters were apparently associated with common viral pathogens in a later analysis. Reportedly, HLA-A and HLA-B alleles of most subjects were accurately predicted from TCR beta.

This clone was counted a few times. Its matching antigen is unknown. Germline-derived CDR1 and CDR2 are SGHAT and FQNNGV. The CDR3 runs 13 residues. The V gene lost 1 base and the J gene lost 3 bases, with 4 bases spanning the gap. The donors (healthy individuals) were bone marrow donors. Donors likely had unrecorded immune exposures despite being nominally healthy when sampled. The sequenced material came from PBMCs. V is TRBV11-2 and J is TRBJ1-5; D ambiguous. The clonotype originates from a man younger than 30 in good health and CMV-seronegative. Here the CDR3 reads CASSLGLNQPQHF. CDR3 sequence (DNA): TGTGCCAGCAGCTTAGGACTCAATCAGCCCCAGCATTTT.